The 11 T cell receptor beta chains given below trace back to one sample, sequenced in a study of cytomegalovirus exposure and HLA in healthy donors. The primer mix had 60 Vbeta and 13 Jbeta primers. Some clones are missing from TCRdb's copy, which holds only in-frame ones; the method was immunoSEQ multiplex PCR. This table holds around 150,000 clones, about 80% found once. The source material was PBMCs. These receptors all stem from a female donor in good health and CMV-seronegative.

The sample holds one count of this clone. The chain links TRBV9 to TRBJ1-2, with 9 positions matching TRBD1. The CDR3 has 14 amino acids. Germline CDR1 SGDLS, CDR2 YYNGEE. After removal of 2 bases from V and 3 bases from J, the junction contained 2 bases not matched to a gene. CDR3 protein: CASSVTGGDYGYTF. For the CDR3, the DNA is TGTGCCAGCAGCGTTACAGGGGGCGACTATGGCTACACCTTC.

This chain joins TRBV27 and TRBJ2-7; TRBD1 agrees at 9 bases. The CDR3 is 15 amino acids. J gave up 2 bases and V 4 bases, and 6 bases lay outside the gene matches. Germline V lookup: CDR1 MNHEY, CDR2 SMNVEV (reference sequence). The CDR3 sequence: CASSSPGTGPYEQYF. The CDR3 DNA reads TGTGCCAGCAGTTCCCCCGGGACAGGGCCCTACGAGCAGTACTTC.

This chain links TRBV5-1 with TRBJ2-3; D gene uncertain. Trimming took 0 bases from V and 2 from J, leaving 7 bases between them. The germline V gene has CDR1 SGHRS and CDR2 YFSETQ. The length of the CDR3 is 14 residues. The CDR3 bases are TGCGCCAGCAGCTTGGCGGAGATCACAGATACGCAGTATTTT. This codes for CASSLAEITDTQYF.

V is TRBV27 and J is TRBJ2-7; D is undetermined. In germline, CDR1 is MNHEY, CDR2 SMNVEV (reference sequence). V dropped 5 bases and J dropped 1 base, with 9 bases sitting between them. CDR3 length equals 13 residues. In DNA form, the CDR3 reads TGTGCCAGCAGTCCTCGTCTTTCCTACGAGCAGTACTTC. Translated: CASSPRLSYEQYF.

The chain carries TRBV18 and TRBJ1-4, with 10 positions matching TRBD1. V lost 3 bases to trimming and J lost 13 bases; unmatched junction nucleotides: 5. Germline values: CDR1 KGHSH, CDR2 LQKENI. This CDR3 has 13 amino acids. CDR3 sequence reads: CASSPGQGSGLFF. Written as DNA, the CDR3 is TGTGCCAGCTCACCGGGACAGGGGTCGGGACTGTTTTTT.

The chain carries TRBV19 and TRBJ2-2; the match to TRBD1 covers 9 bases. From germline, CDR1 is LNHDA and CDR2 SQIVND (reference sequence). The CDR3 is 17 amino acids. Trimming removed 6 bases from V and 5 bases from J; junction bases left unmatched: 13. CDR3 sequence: CASSRARDRAQTGELFF. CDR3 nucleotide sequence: TGTGCCAGTAGCCGTGCCAGGGACAGGGCTCAGACCGGGGAGCTGTTTTTT. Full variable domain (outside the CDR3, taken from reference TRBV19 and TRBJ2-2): DGGITQSPKYLFRKEGQNVTLSCEQNLNHDAMYWYRQDPGQGLRLIYYSQIVNDFQKGDIAEGYSVSREKKESFPLTVTSAQKNPTAFYLCASSRARDRAQTGELFFGEGSRLTVL.

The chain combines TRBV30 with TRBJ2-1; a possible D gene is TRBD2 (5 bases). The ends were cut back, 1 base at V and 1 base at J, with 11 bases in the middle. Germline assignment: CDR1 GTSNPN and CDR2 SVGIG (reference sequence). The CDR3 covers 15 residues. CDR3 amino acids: CAWSGTGGSYNEQFF. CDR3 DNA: TGTGCCTGGAGTGGGACGGGCGGGTCCTACAATGAGCAGTTCTTC. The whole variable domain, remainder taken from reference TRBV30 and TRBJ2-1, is SQTIHQWPATLVQPVGSPLSLECTVEGTSNPNLYWYRQAAGRGLQLLFYSVGIGQISSEVPQNLSASRPQDRQFILSSKKLLLSDSGFYLCAWSGTGGSYNEQFFGPGTRLTVL.

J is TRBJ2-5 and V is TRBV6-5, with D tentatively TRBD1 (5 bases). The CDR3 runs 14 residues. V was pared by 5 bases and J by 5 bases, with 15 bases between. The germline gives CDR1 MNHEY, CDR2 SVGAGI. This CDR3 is CASSVYQGVETQYF. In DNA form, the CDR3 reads TGTGCCAGCAGTGTTTACCAAGGGGTTGAGACCCAGTACTTC.

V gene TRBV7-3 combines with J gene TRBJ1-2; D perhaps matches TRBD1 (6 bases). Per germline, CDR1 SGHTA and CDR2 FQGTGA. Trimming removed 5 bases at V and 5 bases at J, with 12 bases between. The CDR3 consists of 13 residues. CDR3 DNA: TGTGCCAGCAGCCCGAACACAGGGTATGGCTACACCTTC. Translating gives CASSPNTGYGYTF.

The CDR3 reads CAWSVRGGQGSYGYTF. The DNA of the CDR3 is TGTGCCTGGAGCGTCAGAGGGGGACAGGGTTCTTATGGCTACACCTTC. This chain links TRBV30 with TRBJ1-2, with TRBD1 identical over 9 bases. This CDR3 spans 16 amino acids. V shed 3 bases, J shed 5 bases, and the junction held 13 bases outside the gene matches. Germline values: CDR1 GTSNPN, CDR2 SVGIG (reference sequence). The full variable domain, rest sourced from reference TRBV30 and TRBJ1-2, is SQTIHQWPATLVQPVGSPLSLECTVEGTSNPNLYWYRQAAGRGLQLLFYSVGIGQISSEVPQNLSASRPQDRQFILSSKKLLLSDSGFYLCAWSVRGGQGSYGYTFGSGTRLTVV.

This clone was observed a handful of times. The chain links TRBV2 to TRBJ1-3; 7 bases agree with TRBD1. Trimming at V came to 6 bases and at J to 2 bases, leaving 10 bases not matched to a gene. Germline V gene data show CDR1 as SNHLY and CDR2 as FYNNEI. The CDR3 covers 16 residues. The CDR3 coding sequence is TGTGCCAGCAGAACCCACAGGGGCCCAACTGGAAACACCATATATTTT. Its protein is CASRTHRGPTGNTIYF.